This TCR beta chain originates from a study of cytomegalovirus exposure and HLA in healthy donors. Study details: Of all 370 or so donors who were genotyped, 75% to 90% belonged to the Caucasian-associated ancestry cluster.

CDR3 length: 14 residues. Germline CDR1 KGHSH, CDR2 LQKENI. A word on this clone: Its antigen remains unidentified.

13 Jbeta primers and 60 Vbeta primers were used for the PCR. Sequenced by immunoSEQ multiplex PCR; TCRdb stores in-frame clones only, minus some. The data show roughly 190,000 clones, with roughly 73% seen just once and around 3.2% held by the top ten. Findings and limits, study-wide: Associated with cytomegalovirus, according to the listing, were 150 to 200 TCR beta chains. Analyses of presence and absence presupposed an approximately uniform sequencing depth across donors. In vitro data verified a few CMV-associated chains as specific for CMV antigens.

Sequenced sample: PBMCs. The TCR sequence derives from a female donor in good health and CMV-seronegative. The chain has TRBV18 and TRBJ2-5, with TRBD1 matching 7 bases. The DNA end is a closer match to TRBJ2-7, so the J assignment may be wrong. The DNA for the CDR3 is TGTGCCAGCTCACCCAGGGACAGACCCTACGAGCAGTACTTC. Its translation: CASSPRDRPYEQYF.